The source of this T cell receptor (beta chain) is a study of tumor-infiltrating lymphocytes in primary liver carcinoma. With a constant-region primer, TCR beta cDNA was made from around 530 ng of total RNA. A slightly modified ARM-PCR protocol with three nested multiplex PCR rounds produced these TCR beta libraries. Two initial PCR rounds of about 11 cycles each paired TRBV1-TRBV30 forward primers with a C-beta reverse primer. MiXCR, run by TCRdb on the multiplex PCR reads, gives a single entry per CDR3 protein. There are 300,000 to 400,000 distinct CDR3 sequences in the sample; approximately 65% occur only once, and about 9.4% lies in the top ten. For this clonotype: A single base separates this from a much larger clone, so it may be a read error.

Blood RNA originated from unsorted whole blood, with germline DNA additionally extracted. This CDR3 is built from 14 residues. Germline V gene sequence: CDR1 LGHNA, CDR2 YSLEER. This receptor was identified in a man aged 40-50 years with primary liver carcinoma and hepatitis B virus infection. The rearrangement links TRBV4-3 to TRBJ2-2; 7 bases fit TRBD2. The sequenced material came from peripheral blood. The CDR3 loop reads CASRLAPNTGQLFF. In DNA form, the CDR3 reads TGCGCCAGCAGACTAGCGCCGAACACCGGGCAGCTGTTTTTT.